The 26 T cell receptor beta chains below were found in one sample sequenced in a study of blood T cell repertoires in COVID-19. Profiled with immunoSEQ multiplex PCR; TCRdb holds only in-frame clones, not every one. The sample yields 150,000 to 200,000 clones, roughly 79% seen once. The sample was peripheral blood. The receptors shown here come from an elderly woman with COVID-19, enrolled during active disease.

The chain has TRBV7-2 and TRBJ1-2, with D possibly being TRBD1 (5 bases). The CDR3 is made up of 14 amino acids. From germline, CDR1 is SGHTA and CDR2 FQGNSA. With 5 bases removed from V and 4 bases from J, the gap between germline ends came to 14 bases. CDR3 region: CASSPGGFSYGYTF. DNA for the CDR3: TGTGCCAGCAGCCCCGGGGGGTTCTCCTATGGCTACACCTTC.

A word on this clone: At the DNA level, this CDR3 is encoded by other sequences in the same sample as well. The rearrangement uses TRBV7-2 and TRBJ2-3, with 9 bases that match TRBD1. The CDR3 spans 14 residues. The V segment lost 5 bases and the J segment 4 bases; nucleotides outside the gene matches: 4. Germline CDR1 and CDR2: SGHTA and FQGNSA. In DNA form, the CDR3 reads TGTGCCAGCAGCCCGGGACAGGGACCAGATACGCAGTATTTT. Encoded protein: CASSPGQGPDTQYF. Full variable domain (missing parts from reference TRBV7-2 and TRBJ2-3): GAGVSQSPSNKVTEKGKDVELRCDPISGHTALYWYRQSLGQGLEFLIYFQGNSAPDKSGLPSDRFSAERTGGSVSTLTIQRTQQEDSAVYLCASSPGQGPDTQYFGPGTRLTVL.

The CDR3 sequence is CATRGSQGSDYGYTF. CDR3 bases: TGTGCCACCAGGGGGTCACAGGGAAGCGACTATGGCTACACCTTC. V is TRBV24-1 and J is TRBJ1-2; tentatively, D is TRBD1 (6 bases). The germline CDR1 and CDR2 sequences are KGHDR and SFDVKD. V was cut by 7 bases and J by 3 bases, with 17 bases left in between. The length of the CDR3 is 15 residues.

In regard to this clone: Other DNA sequences within the sample encode an identical CDR3. The genes are TRBV3-1 (or the pseudogene TRBV3-2) and TRBJ1-1; D possibly corresponds to TRBD1 (5 bases). CDR1 LGHDT and CDR2 YNNKEL come from the germline V gene (reference sequence). The CDR3 consists of 13 residues. V was pared by 4 bases and J by 0 bases, with 6 bases between. The CDR3 sequence is CASSLGVNTEAFF. The CDR3 nucleotides read TGTGCCAGCAGCCTAGGGGTGAACACTGAAGCTTTCTTT.

V is TRBV6-2 or TRBV6-3 and J is TRBJ1-1; 7 positions match TRBD1. The germline CDR1 and CDR2 sequences are MNHEY and SVGEGT. There are 13 residues in the CDR3. Germline trimming cut 4 bases from V and 4 bases from J; bases unmatched to any gene: 3. The CDR3 sequence is CASSFAGGTEAFF. The CDR3 DNA is TGTGCCAGCAGTTTTGCAGGGGGCACTGAAGCTTTCTTT.

V and J are TRBV7-8 and TRBJ1-4; 9 nucleotides align to TRBD1. Germline trimming cut 6 bases from V and 5 bases from J; bases unmatched to any gene: 4. Germline-derived CDR1 and CDR2 are SGHVS and FQNEAQ. This CDR3 is built from 14 residues. The CDR3 DNA is TGTGCCAGCAGACTTGGACAGGGGAATGAAAAACTGTTTTTT. This encodes CASRLGQGNEKLFF.

This clone was seen a few times. The chain links TRBV28 to TRBJ1-2; 8 bases line up with TRBD1. V lost 3 bases, J lost 4 bases, and 7 bases stayed unmatched. The CDR3 is 15 residues long. Germline V gene lookup returns CDR1 MDHEN and CDR2 SYDVKM. The CDR3 spells CASSLTGQGVYGYTF. CDR3 nucleotides: TGTGCCAGCAGTTTGACCGGACAGGGAGTCTATGGCTACACCTTC.

V is TRBV7-9 and J is TRBJ1-1; possibly TRBD1 for D (6 bases). Germline V gene sequence: CDR1 SEHNR, CDR2 FQNEAQ (reference sequence). CDR3 length: 15 amino acids. Between the trimmed V and J ends, which lost 1 base and 5 bases, there was a span of 14 bases. CDR3 amino acids: CASSLVIWGRTEAFF. In nucleotides, the CDR3 is TGTGCCAGCAGCTTAGTTATCTGGGGGCGGACTGAAGCTTTCTTT.

The V and J genes are TRBV10-3 and TRBJ1-6, with 7 bases matching TRBD1. The CDR3 is 14 residues long. The V segment lost 2 bases and the J segment 10 bases; nucleotides outside the gene matches: 5. Germline V lookup: CDR1 ENHRY, CDR2 SYGVKD. CDR3 DNA sequence: TGTGCCATCAGTGAGAACAGGGGTCAGTCACCCCTCCACTTT. Encoded protein: CAISENRGQSPLHF.

The chain combines TRBV11-2 with TRBJ2-1; TRBD2 is a possible D gene (5 bases). The CDR3 totals 15 residues. V lost 3 bases to trimming and J lost 0 bases, with 9 bases between them. CDR1 is SGHAT and CDR2 is FQNNGV in the germline V gene. As DNA, the CDR3 is TGTGCCAGCAGCTTCAGGACTGACTCCTACAATGAGCAGTTCTTC. Its translation: CASSFRTDSYNEQFF. Variable domain in full (rest from reference TRBV11-2 and TRBJ2-1): EAGVAQSPRYKIIEKRQSVAFWCNPISGHATLYWYQQILGQGPKLLIQFQNNGVVDDSQLPKDRFSAERLKGVDSTLKIQPAKLEDSAVYLCASSFRTDSYNEQFFGPGTRLTVL.

This sequence joins TRBV4-2 and TRBJ2-3, with 11 positions matching TRBD2. Trimming cost V 1 base and J 4 bases; bases outside gene matches: 4. The V gene's germline CDR1 is LGHNA and CDR2 YNFKEQ. There are 16 residues in the CDR3. DNA for the CDR3: TGTGCCAGCAGCCAAGTCTTAGCGGGGGGGCCAGATACGCAGTATTTT. Its translation: CASSQVLAGGPDTQYF.

V and J are TRBV19 and TRBJ1-1; 9 bases fit TRBD1. The CDR3 consists of 17 residues. J lost 0 bases, V lost 5 bases, and 10 bases had no gene match. Germline V gene data show CDR1 as LNHDA and CDR2 as SQIVND (reference sequence). CDR3 in amino acids: CASSRVPGQGMNTEAFF. As DNA, the CDR3 is TGTGCCAGTAGTCGGGTCCCGGGACAGGGAATGAACACTGAAGCTTTCTTT.

The J gene is TRBJ2-3, the V gene TRBV19, with 8 bases aligning to TRBD1. With 6 bases clipped from V and 1 base from J, the junction kept 3 bases outside the gene matches. Germline CDR1 and CDR2: LNHDA and SQIVND (reference sequence). The CDR3 sequence is 14 residues long. As DNA, the CDR3 is TGTGCCAGTAGGCGGACAGGGCGCACAGATACGCAGTATTTT. As protein: CASRRTGRTDTQYF.

The chain combines TRBV11-2 with TRBJ1-4; weak D call: TRBD1 (6 bases). Trimming pared 5 bases from V and 8 bases from J, leaving 18 bases between. The germline gives CDR1 SGHAT, CDR2 FQNNGV. The CDR3 loop spans 15 amino acids. CDR3 loop: CASSAEQGPREKLFF. As DNA, the CDR3 is TGTGCCAGCAGCGCCGAACAGGGACCAAGGGAAAAACTGTTTTTT.

The chain employs TRBV18 and TRBJ2-3, with 12 bases that match TRBD2. CDR3 length: 16 amino acids. Germline CDR1 is KGHSH and CDR2 is LQKENI. After removal of 5 bases from V and 4 bases from J, the junction contained 7 bases not matched to a gene. The CDR3 DNA is TGTGCCAGCTCAAGGGGACTAGCGGGTGTTTCAGATACGCAGTATTTT. Its protein product is CASSRGLAGVSDTQYF. The variable domain in full, completed from reference TRBV18 and TRBJ2-3, reads NAGVMQNPRHLVRRRGQEARLRCSPMKGHSHVYWYRQLPEEGLKFMVYLQKENIIDESGMPKERFSAEFPKEGPSILRIQQVVRGDSAAYFCASSRGLAGVSDTQYFGPGTRLTVL.

For the CDR3, the DNA is TGTGCCAGCAGCTTGTCCTCGGACAGCCTTGGAACTGAAGCTTTCTTT. Translation: CASSLSSDSLGTEAFF. The V gene is TRBV5-5, the J gene TRBJ1-1, with D perhaps TRBD1 (6 bases). CDR1 and CDR2 (germline): SGHKS, YYEKEE (reference sequence). CDR3 length: 16 amino acids. V shed 1 base and J shed 5 bases, with 18 bases lying between them.

The rearrangement links TRBV15 to TRBJ2-1; 8 nucleotides match TRBD2. From germline, CDR1 is LNHNV and CDR2 YYDKDF (reference sequence). CDR3 length equals 16 residues. The ends lost 3 bases at V and 7 bases at J; junction bases unmatched: 11. The chain's CDR3 is CATSRSAGGAGNEQFF. CDR3 coding DNA: TGTGCCACCAGCAGGAGTGCGGGGGGCGCGGGTAATGAGCAGTTCTTC.

This clone came up a few times. The V gene is TRBV5-1, the J gene TRBJ2-1, with 12 bases aligning to TRBD1. Trimming took 6 bases from V and 9 from J; bases not matched to a gene: 10. The CDR3 contains 15 residues. The germline CDR1 and CDR2 sequences are SGHRS and YFSETQ. CDR3 sequence: CASTNRDRGRGEQFF. In DNA form, the CDR3 reads TGCGCCAGCACGAACCGGGACAGGGGGCGCGGTGAGCAGTTCTTC.

The rearrangement joins TRBV3-1 (or the pseudogene TRBV3-2) to TRBJ1-1; TRBD1 might be the D (6 bases). Germline V gene sequence: CDR1 LGHDT, CDR2 YNNKEL (reference sequence). The ends were cut back, 4 bases at V and 3 bases at J, with 9 bases in the middle. This CDR3 is 13 amino acids long. The CDR3 sequence is CASSPGHYTEAFF. Here the CDR3 DNA reads TGTGCCAGCAGCCCGGGACATTACACTGAAGCTTTCTTT.

The V gene is TRBV2, the J gene TRBJ2-4; TRBD2 is a possible D gene (6 bases). This CDR3 region has 17 residues. V gave up 0 bases and J gave up 2 bases, with 14 bases separating them. Germline CDR1 is SNHLY and CDR2 is FYNNEI. For the CDR3, the DNA is TGTGCCAGCAGTGAAGCGCGTGGAGGGCGGACCAAAAACATTCAGTACTTC. Its translation: CASSEARGGRTKNIQYF.

The chain joins TRBV10-2 to TRBJ1-2, with 7 bases lining up with TRBD1. Germline trimming cut 8 bases from V and 4 bases from J; bases unmatched to any gene: 10. CDR1 is WSHSY and CDR2 is SAAADI in the germline V gene. This CDR3 has 14 amino acids. CDR3: CASQPTGVSYGYTF. The CDR3 DNA reads TGCGCCAGCCAGCCCACAGGGGTCAGCTATGGCTACACCTTC.

This chain connects TRBV19 to TRBJ1-5; the D gene is possibly TRBD1 (6 bases). V was shortened by 5 bases and J by 2 bases, with 10 bases between the two germline ends. CDR3 length: 14 amino acids. Germline CDR1 is LNHDA and CDR2 is SQIVND (reference sequence). The CDR3 loop reads CASSLGAGNQPQHF. The CDR3, as DNA: TGTGCCAGTAGTTTGGGGGCGGGCAATCAGCCCCAGCATTTT. Drawing the rest from reference TRBV19 and TRBJ1-5, the complete variable domain is DGGITQSPKYLFRKEGQNVTLSCEQNLNHDAMYWYRQDPGQGLRLIYYSQIVNDFQKGDIAEGYSVSREKKESFPLTVTSAQKNPTAFYLCASSLGAGNQPQHFGDGTRLSIL.

With regard to this clone: At one end, the junction sequence differs from germline, possibly due to a read error. The CDR3 DNA reads TGTGCCAGCTCGCCACCGCGGCTAGCGGGAGTCCCGGAGGAGCAGTACTTC. It is translated as CASSPPRLAGVPEEQYF. This sequence joins TRBV18 and TRBJ2-7; 10 bases are a match to TRBD2. CDR3 length equals 17 residues. Germline V CDR1 and CDR2: KGHSH, LQKENI.

The V gene is TRBV28, the J gene TRBJ2-1; 7 bases map to TRBD2. Germline V gene sequence: CDR1 MDHEN, CDR2 SYDVKM. The CDR3 covers 17 residues. Trimming cost V 5 bases and J 6 bases; bases outside gene matches: 16. The CDR3 spells CASSPSLGLDSGNEQFF. The CDR3 DNA reads as TGTGCCAGCAGTCCCTCTCTCGGACTAGATTCGGGCAATGAGCAGTTCTTC.

The V call is TRBV11-2, the J call TRBJ2-5; D perhaps matches TRBD2 (5 bases). This CDR3 is built from 15 residues. V was clipped by 1 base and J by 2 bases, with 11 bases between them. Looked up from germline, CDR1 is SGHAT and CDR2 is FQNNGV. The DNA for the CDR3 is TGTGCCAGCAGCTTAGCTTTCGGAGGACAAGAGACCCAGTACTTC. Translating gives CASSLAFGGQETQYF.

This chain links TRBV27 with TRBJ2-1, with 7 bases that match TRBD2. The V and J ends lost 4 bases and 5 bases, in that order; junction bases with no gene match: 14. This CDR3 contains 17 residues. Germline V gene data show CDR1 as MNHEY and CDR2 as SMNVEV (reference sequence). CDR3 DNA sequence: TGTGCCAGCAGTTCCCTACTACGAGGCGGGAGCGACAATGAGCAGTTCTTC. It encodes CASSSLLRGGSDNEQFF.